One and the same sample provided the 7 T cell receptor beta chains below, sequenced in a study of cytomegalovirus exposure and HLA in healthy donors (dated by TCRdb to 2017 to 2019). Preparation of the library involved the immunoSEQ multiplex PCR assay. A mixture of 60 forward primers for TCR Vbeta segments and 13 reverse primers for TCR Jbeta segments was used in the multiplex PCR. Drawn from immuneACCESS, this table holds only the in-frame rearrangements with V and J called that TCRdb kept. Clones are partly lost; checked studies trace under half to an unresolved V gene and leave the rest unexplained. In all, the sample holds roughly 290,000 clones, and 80% of those were seen once. The ten most abundant clones make up about 0.29% of the sample. Material: PBMCs. The receptor set was obtained from a girl aged 2 to 10 in good health and CMV-seronegative.

The chain has TRBV10-3 and TRBJ1-1; 8 bases map to TRBD1. CDR1 ENHRY and CDR2 SYGVKD come from the germline V gene. CDR3 size: 13 residues. V shed 7 bases, J shed 8 bases, and the junction held 9 bases outside the gene matches. CDR3 in DNA: TGTGCCATCACCCTCGGACAGGGAAGAGAAGCTTTCTTT. It specifies CAITLGQGREAFF.

V gene TRBV27 combines with J gene TRBJ2-1, with 10 positions matching TRBD2. The CDR3 loop spans 16 amino acids. From germline, CDR1 is MNHEY and CDR2 SMNVEV (reference sequence). J lost 6 bases, V lost 1 base, and 6 bases had no gene match. CDR3 sequence (DNA): TGTGCCAGCAGTTTATTTTGGACTAGCGGATTCAATGAGCAGTTCTTC. It yields the protein CASSLFWTSGFNEQFF.

The chain carries TRBV19 and TRBJ2-7; D may be TRBD1 (6 bases). From germline, CDR1 is LNHDA and CDR2 SQIVND (reference sequence). The CDR3 loop spans 15 amino acids. V gave up 1 base and J gave up 0 bases, with 10 bases separating them. In DNA, the CDR3 is TGTGCCAGTAGTATAGCAGGGGCCTACTCCTACGAGCAGTACTTC. Protein product: CASSIAGAYSYEQYF.

V is TRBV29-1 and J is TRBJ2-5, with D perhaps TRBD1 (6 bases). CDR1 SQVTM and CDR2 ANQGSEA come from the germline V gene. The V and J ends lost 6 bases and 1 base respectively, with 15 bases between them. The CDR3 extends over 14 amino acids. CDR3 sequence reads: CSVANRDIQETQYF. The CDR3 region has the DNA TGCAGCGTCGCTAACCGGGACATCCAAGAGACCCAGTACTTC. The variable domain in full, with the rest retrieved from reference TRBV29-1 and TRBJ2-5, is SAVISQKPSRDICQRGTSLTIQCQVDSQVTMMFWYRQQPGQSLTLIATANQGSEATYESGFVIDKFPISRPNLTFSTLTVSNMSPEDSSIYLCSVANRDIQETQYFGPGTRLLVL.

The chain is built from TRBV2 and TRBJ2-3; 10 bases are a match to TRBD2. The CDR3 runs to 15 residues. Germline-derived CDR1 and CDR2 are SNHLY and FYNNEI. V shed 7 bases and J 4 bases; nucleotides not matched to a gene: 8. The CDR3 spells CASKDLAGGPDTQYF. The DNA of the CDR3 is TGTGCCAGCAAAGATTTAGCGGGGGGTCCAGATACGCAGTATTTT.

The chain carries TRBV4-1 and TRBJ2-2; 11 nucleotides align to TRBD2. From germline, CDR1 is MGHRA and CDR2 YSYEKL. V dropped 4 bases and J dropped 7; count of bases not matched to a gene: 8. The CDR3 is made up of 16 amino acids. The CDR3 DNA reads as TGCGCCAGCAGCCCCCGGGGGACTAGCGGAATCGGGGAGCTGTTTTTT. Translating it yields CASSPRGTSGIGELFF.

V is TRBV6-5 and J is TRBJ2-1; 7 nucleotides align to TRBD2. CDR3 length equals 15 residues. V was pared by 3 bases and J by 5 bases, with 7 bases of the junction left unmatched. Looked up from germline, CDR1 is MNHEY and CDR2 is SVGAGI. CDR3 sequence: CASSYIGRGNNEQFF. The CDR3 DNA sequence: TGTGCCAGCAGTTATATCGGGCGGGGGAACAATGAGCAGTTCTTC.